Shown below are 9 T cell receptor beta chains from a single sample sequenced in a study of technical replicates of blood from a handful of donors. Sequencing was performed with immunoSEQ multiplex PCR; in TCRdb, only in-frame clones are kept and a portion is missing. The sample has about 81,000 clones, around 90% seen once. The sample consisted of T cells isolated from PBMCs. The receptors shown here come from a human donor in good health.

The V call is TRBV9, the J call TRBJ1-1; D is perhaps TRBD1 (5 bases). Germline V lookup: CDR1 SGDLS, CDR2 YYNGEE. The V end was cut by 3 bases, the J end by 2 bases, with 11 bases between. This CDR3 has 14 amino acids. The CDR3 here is CASSAGGKNTEAFF. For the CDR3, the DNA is TGTGCCAGCAGCGCCGGGGGGAAAAACACTGAAGCTTTCTTT.

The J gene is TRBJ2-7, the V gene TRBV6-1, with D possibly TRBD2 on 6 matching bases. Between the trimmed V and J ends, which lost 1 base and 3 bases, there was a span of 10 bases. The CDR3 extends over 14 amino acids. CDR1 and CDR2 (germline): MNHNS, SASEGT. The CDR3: CASSEEGGIYEQYF. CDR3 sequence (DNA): TGTGCCAGCAGTGAAGAGGGCGGGATCTACGAGCAGTACTTC.

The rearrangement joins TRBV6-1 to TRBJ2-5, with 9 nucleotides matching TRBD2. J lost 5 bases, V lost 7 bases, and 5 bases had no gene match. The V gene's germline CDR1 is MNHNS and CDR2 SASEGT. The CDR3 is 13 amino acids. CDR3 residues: CASTASGMETQYF. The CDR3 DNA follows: TGTGCCAGCACGGCTAGCGGGATGGAGACCCAGTACTTC.

The CDR3, as DNA: TGTGCCAGCAGTGAATTTTGGGGGAAACTAGCGGTTCAAGAGACCCAGTACTTC. Residues: CASSEFWGKLAVQETQYF. The chain combines TRBV6-1 with TRBJ2-5, with 8 positions matching TRBD2. There are 18 residues in the CDR3. The ends lost 2 bases at V and 2 bases at J; junction bases unmatched: 13. Germline CDR1 MNHNS, CDR2 SASEGT.

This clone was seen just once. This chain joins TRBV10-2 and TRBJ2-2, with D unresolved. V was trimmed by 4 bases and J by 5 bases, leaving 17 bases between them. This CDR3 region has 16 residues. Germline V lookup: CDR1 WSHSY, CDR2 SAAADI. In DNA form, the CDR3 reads TGCGCCAGCAGTGGTTTGGCCCCTGAATTGACCGGGGAGCTGTTTTTT. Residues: CASSGLAPELTGELFF.

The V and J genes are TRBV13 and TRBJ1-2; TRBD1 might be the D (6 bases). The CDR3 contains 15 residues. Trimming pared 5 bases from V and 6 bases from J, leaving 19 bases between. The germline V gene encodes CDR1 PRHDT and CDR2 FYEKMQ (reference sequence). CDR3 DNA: TGTGCCAGCAGCCTCAACAGGGCCTCGTCCCATGGCTACACCTTC. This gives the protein CASSLNRASSHGYTF.

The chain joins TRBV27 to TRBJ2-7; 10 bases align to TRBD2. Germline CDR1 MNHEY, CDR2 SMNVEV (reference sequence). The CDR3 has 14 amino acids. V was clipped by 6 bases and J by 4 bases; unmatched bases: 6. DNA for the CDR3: TGTGCCAGCAGACCTAGCGGGAGTTTGTACGAGCAGTACTTC. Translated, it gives CASRPSGSLYEQYF.

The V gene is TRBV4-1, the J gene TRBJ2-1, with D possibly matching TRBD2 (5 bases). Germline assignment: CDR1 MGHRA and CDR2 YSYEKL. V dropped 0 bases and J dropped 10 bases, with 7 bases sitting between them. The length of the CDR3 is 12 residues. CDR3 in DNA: TGCGCCAGCAGCCAAGATCGACTAGAGCAGTTCTTC. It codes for CASSQDRLEQFF.

CDR3 bases: TGCAGCGTTGAATGGCAGGGGCTGGGCGAGCAGTACTTC. Its translation: CSVEWQGLGEQYF. This sequence joins TRBV29-1 and TRBJ2-7, with a possible D match to TRBD1 (6 bases). Germline-derived CDR1 and CDR2 are SQVTM and ANQGSEA. The V and J ends lost 2 bases and 6 bases respectively, with 14 bases between them. The CDR3 length is 13 residues.